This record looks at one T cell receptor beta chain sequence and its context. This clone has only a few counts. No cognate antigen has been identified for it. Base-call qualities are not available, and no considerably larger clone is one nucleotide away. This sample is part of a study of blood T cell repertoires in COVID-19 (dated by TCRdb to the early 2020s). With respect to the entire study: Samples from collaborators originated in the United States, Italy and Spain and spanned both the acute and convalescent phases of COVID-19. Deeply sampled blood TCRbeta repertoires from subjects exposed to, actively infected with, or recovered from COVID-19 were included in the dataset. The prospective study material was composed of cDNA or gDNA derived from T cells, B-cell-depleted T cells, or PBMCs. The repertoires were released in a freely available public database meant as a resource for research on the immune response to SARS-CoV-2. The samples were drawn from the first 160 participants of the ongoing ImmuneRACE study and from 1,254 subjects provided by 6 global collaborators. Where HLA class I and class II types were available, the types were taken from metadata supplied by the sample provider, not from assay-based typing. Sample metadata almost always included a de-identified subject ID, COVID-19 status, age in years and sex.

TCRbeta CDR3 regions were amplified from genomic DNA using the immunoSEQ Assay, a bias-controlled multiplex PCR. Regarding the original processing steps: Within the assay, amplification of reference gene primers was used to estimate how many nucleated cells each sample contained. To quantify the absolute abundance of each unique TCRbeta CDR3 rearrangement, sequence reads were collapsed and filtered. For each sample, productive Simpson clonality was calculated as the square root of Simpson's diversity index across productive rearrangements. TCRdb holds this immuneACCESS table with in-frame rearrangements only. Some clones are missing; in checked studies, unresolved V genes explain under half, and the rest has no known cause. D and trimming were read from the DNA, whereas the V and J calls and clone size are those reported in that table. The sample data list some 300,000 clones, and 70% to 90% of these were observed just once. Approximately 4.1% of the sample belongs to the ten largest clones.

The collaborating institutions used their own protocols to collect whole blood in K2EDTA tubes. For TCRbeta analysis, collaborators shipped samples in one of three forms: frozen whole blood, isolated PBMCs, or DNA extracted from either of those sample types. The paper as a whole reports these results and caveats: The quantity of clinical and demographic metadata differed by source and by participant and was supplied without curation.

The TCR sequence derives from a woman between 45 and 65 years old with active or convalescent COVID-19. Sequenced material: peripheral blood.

The DNA reads TGTGCCACCAGCAGAGATCCCGGGGTTCCGGTGAACACTGAAGCTTTCTTT. Its product reads: CATSRDPGVPVNTEAFF. The chain is made from TRBV15 and TRBJ1-1; too little of a D gene remains to name it. CDR1 and CDR2 are read off the germline V gene (reference sequence) as LNHNV and YYDKDF. From the cysteine up to the phenylalanine, the CDR3 has a length of 17 residues. CDR3 DNA only is kept here, 51 bases in frame from base 1. V and J are truncated by 0 bases and 0 bases respectively, leaving an intervening sequence of 14 bases.